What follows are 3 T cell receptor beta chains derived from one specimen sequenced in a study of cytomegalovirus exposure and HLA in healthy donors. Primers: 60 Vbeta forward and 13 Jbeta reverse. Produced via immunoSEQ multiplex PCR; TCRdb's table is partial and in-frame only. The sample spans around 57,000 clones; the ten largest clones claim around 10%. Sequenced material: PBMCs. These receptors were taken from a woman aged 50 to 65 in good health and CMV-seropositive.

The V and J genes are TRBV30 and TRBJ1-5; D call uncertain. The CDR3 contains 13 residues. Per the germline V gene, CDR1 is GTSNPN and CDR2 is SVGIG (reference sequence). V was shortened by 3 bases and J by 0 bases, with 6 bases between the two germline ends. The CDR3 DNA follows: TGTGCCTGGAGCTTACTTAGCAATCAGCCCCAGCATTTT. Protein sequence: CAWSLLSNQPQHF.

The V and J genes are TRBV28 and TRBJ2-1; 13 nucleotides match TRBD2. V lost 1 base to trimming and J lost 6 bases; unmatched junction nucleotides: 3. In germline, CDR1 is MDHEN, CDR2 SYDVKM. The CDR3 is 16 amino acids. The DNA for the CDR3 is TGTGCCAGCAGTTTATCAGGGACTAGCGGGACCAATGAGCAGTTCTTC. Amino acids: CASSLSGTSGTNEQFF.

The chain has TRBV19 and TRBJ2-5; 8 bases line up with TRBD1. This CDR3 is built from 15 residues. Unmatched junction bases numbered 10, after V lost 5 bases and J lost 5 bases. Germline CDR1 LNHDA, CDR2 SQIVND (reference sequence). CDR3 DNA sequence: TGTGCCAGTAGTGGGGCGGACAGGGCCGGGGAGACCCAGTACTTC. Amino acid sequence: CASSGADRAGETQYF.